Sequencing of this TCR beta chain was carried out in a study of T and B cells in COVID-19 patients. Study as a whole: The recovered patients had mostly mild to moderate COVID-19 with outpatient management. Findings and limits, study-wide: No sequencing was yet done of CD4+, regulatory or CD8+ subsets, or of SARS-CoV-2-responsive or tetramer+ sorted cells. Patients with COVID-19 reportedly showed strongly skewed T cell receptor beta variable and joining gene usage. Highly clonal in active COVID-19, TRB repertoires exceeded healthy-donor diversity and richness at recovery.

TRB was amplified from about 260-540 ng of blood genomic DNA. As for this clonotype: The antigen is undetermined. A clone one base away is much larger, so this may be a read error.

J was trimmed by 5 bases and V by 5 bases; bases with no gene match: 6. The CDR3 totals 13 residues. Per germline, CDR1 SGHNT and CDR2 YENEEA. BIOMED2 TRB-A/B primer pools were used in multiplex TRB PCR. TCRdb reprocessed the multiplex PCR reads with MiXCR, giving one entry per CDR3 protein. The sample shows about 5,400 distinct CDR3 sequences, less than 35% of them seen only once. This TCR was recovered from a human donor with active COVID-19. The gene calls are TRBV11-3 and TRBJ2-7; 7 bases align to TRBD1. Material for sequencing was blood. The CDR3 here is CASSRGQDNEQYF. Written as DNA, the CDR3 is TGTGCCAGCAGCCGTGGACAGGACAACGAGCAGTACTTC.